The 25 T cell receptor beta chains listed next were all sequenced from one sample in a study of metastatic and nonmetastatic thyroid tumors. Prior to thyroid surgery, none of the patients had received any treatment. TCRdb re-analyzed the PCR reads using MiXCR. Found here are about 22,000 clones, more than 15% of them singletons; the top ten hold under 3%. Sample: adjacent normal tissue. The receptors come from a male donor with papillary thyroid cancer or a benign thyroid nodule (not recorded which). Some clones in this sample may be carry-over from other donors' samples.

This clone came up many times. The J gene is TRBJ2-5, the V gene TRBV29-1; no clear D gene. Per germline, CDR1 SQVTM and CDR2 ANQGSEA. The CDR3 extends over 13 amino acids. V was trimmed by 3 bases and J by 2 bases, leaving 10 bases between them. The CDR3 DNA follows: TGCAGCGTTGATAGGCAGGAGCAAGAGACCCAGTACTTC. This gives the protein CSVDRQEQETQYF.

This clone is deemed medium-sized. The chain combines TRBV6-2 or TRBV6-3 with TRBJ1-6, with D possibly TRBD1 on 5 matching bases. The CDR3 extends over 13 amino acids. The germline V gene encodes CDR1 MNHEY and CDR2 SVGEGT. Deletions cut 11 bases from V and 11 bases from J, with 19 bases between. CDR3 DNA: TGTGCCTCATGGGACCACAACCGACCACCCCTCCACTTT. The encoded protein is CASWDHNRPPLHF.

This clone has just a few counts. The V and J genes are TRBV6-1 and TRBJ1-1, with D possibly being TRBD1 (5 bases). Trimming cost V 5 bases and J 6 bases, with 13 bases left between them. Germline V lookup: CDR1 MNHNS, CDR2 SASEGT. This CDR3 has 13 amino acids. The CDR3 nucleotides read TGTGCCAGCAGTAAGACATGGGACGCTGAAGCTTTCTTT. It yields the protein CASSKTWDAEAFF.

This clone was found many times. This chain joins TRBV29-1 and TRBJ1-5, with D maybe TRBD1 (5 bases). Germline V gives CDR1 SQVTM, CDR2 ANQGSEA. Deletions cut 6 bases from V and 6 bases from J, with 15 bases between. CDR3 length: 13 amino acids. The chain's CDR3 is CSVASGGIQPQHF. The CDR3 DNA is TGCAGCGTAGCCTCGGGGGGTATTCAGCCCCAGCATTTT.

This clone was observed many times. The chain couples TRBV7-9 to TRBJ1-1; D not certain. The V end was cut by 5 bases, the J end by 2 bases, with 9 bases between. From germline, CDR1 is SEHNR and CDR2 FQNEAQ (reference sequence). This CDR3 region has 13 residues. Here the CDR3 reads CASSRRGNTEAFF. For the CDR3, the DNA is TGTGCCAGCAGCAGGCGAGGAAACACTGAAGCTTTCTTT.

This clone has just a few counts. This sequence joins TRBV10-3 and TRBJ1-2; weak D call: TRBD1 (5 bases). Germline CDR1 and CDR2: ENHRY and SYGVKD. Deletions cut 6 bases from V and 7 bases from J, with 15 bases between. CDR3 size: 13 residues. Here the CDR3 DNA reads TGTGCCATCAGCCGGGACCGCGAGCTTGGCTACACCTTC. Encoded protein: CAISRDRELGYTF.

This clone was seen repeatedly, ten times or more. The V gene is TRBV11-2, the J gene TRBJ2-4; D may be TRBD2 (6 bases). This CDR3 comprises 14 residues. Trimming cost V 5 bases and J 0 bases, with 8 bases left between them. Germline assignment: CDR1 SGHAT and CDR2 FQNNGV. This CDR3 is CASSPGVAKNIQYF. The CDR3 nucleotides are TGTGCCAGCAGCCCGGGAGTAGCCAAAAACATTCAGTACTTC.

In this sample, this clone turned up many times. The chain is built from TRBV29-1 and TRBJ2-3; 7 positions agree with TRBD1. This CDR3 comprises 14 residues. CDR1 and CDR2 (germline): SQVTM, ANQGSEA. With V trimmed by 6 bases and J by 4 bases, 10 bases remained unmatched. In DNA, the CDR3 is TGCAGCGTCGATACCGGGACAGACGCAGATACGCAGTATTTT. Encoded protein: CSVDTGTDADTQYF.

Ten or more counts support this clone. V gene TRBV2 combines with J gene TRBJ2-5; D is uncertain. The CDR3 runs 11 residues. Germline CDR1 and CDR2: SNHLY and FYNNEI. Trimming stripped 8 bases from V and 2 bases from J, with 6 bases between. The CDR3 coding sequence is TGTGCCAGCCGCCAACAAGAGACCCAGTACTTC. This sequence encodes CASRQQETQYF.

Points on this clone: Relative to the germline gene, one junction end is altered; a read error may explain this. The chain couples TRBV4-3 to TRBJ1-1; D gene unclear. The CDR3 consists of 14 residues. Germline CDR1 LGHNA, CDR2 YSLEER. CDR3 nucleotide sequence: TGCGCCAGCAGCCAAGACTGGGTGAACACTGAAGCTTCCTTT. Translated, it gives CASSQDWVNTEASF.

Comment on this clone: A much larger clone lies a single base off, so this may be a read error. The sample contains more than one DNA sequence encoding this CDR3. The chain recombines TRBV6-1 with TRBJ1-4; no reliable D call. Germline values: CDR1 MNHNS, CDR2 SASEGT. The CDR3 has 15 amino acids. Written as DNA, the CDR3 is TGCGCCAGCAGTGAAAGAACAGCAACTAATGAAAAACTGTTTTTT. It translates to CASSERTATNEKLFF.

This clone was seen a few times. A much larger clonotype is one base distant, so this may be a read error. The chain uses TRBV5-6 and TRBJ1-1, with TRBD1 identical over 12 bases. Trimming removed 2 bases from V and 4 bases from J; junction bases left unmatched: 9. This CDR3 is built from 17 residues. Germline-derived CDR1 and CDR2 are SGHDT and YYEEEE. The CDR3 DNA follows: TGTGCCAGCAGCTTCGAGGGACAGGGGGCTAGGGGCACTGAAGCTTTCTTT. Translating gives CASSFEGQGARGTEAFF.

This clone has a count of ten or more. The chain employs TRBV2 and TRBJ2-1, with 12 bases lining up with TRBD2. There are 18 residues in the CDR3. The V gene's germline CDR1 is SNHLY and CDR2 FYNNEI. V gave up 1 base and J gave up 10 bases; unmatched junction bases: 14. The DNA of the CDR3 is TGTGCCAGCAGTGAAGGTTTTCTAGCGGGAGGGCCCCCAGAGGAGCAGTTCTTC. This encodes CASSEGFLAGGPPEEQFF.

This clone was seen repeatedly, ten times or more. The V gene is TRBV5-6, the J gene TRBJ2-2, with 12 bases lining up with TRBD1. CDR1 SGHDT and CDR2 YYEEEE come from the germline V gene. The CDR3 consists of 15 residues. V shed 4 bases, J shed 4 bases, and the junction held 2 bases outside the gene matches. The CDR3 here is CASSRDRGLTGELFF. CDR3 DNA: TGTGCCAGCAGCAGGGACAGGGGGCTCACCGGGGAGCTGTTTTTT.

Worth noting for this clone: Because it lacks the conserved phenylalanine or tryptophan at the end, this CDR3 is likely a read error. This rearrangement joins TRBV19 to TRBJ2-7; weak D call: TRBD1 (5 bases). This CDR3 region has 14 residues. Trimming left V 5 bases short and J 4 bases short, with 15 bases between. The V gene's germline CDR1 is LNHDA and CDR2 SQIVND (reference sequence). The CDR3 spells CASSLALDTYEQYI. The CDR3 DNA is TGTGCCAGTAGTTTAGCCCTGGACACGTACGAGCAGTACATC.

This clone is categorized as medium-sized. This chain connects TRBV6-1 to TRBJ2-7, with TRBD2 matching 13 bases. The CDR3 totals 17 residues. CDR1 and CDR2 from the germline V gene are MNHNS and SASEGT. With V trimmed by 5 bases and J by 2 bases, 9 bases remained unmatched. CDR3 in amino acids: CASSPRGLAGPAYEQYF. The CDR3 DNA reads as TGTGCCAGCAGTCCCAGGGGACTAGCGGGACCTGCCTACGAGCAGTACTTC.

This sequence joins TRBV19 and TRBJ1-1; D gene uncertain. The CDR3 length is 14 residues. Germline lookup yields CDR1 LNHDA and CDR2 SQIVND (reference sequence). V was pared by 2 bases and J by 3 bases, with 10 bases between. The CDR3 sequence is CASSIKIAHTEAFF. CDR3 in DNA: TGTGCCAGTAGTATAAAGATCGCCCACACTGAAGCTTTCTTT.

By sample fraction, this clone is medium-sized. This chain connects TRBV11-2 to TRBJ1-1, with 7 bases that match TRBD1. This CDR3 is built from 16 residues. V gave up 5 bases and J gave up 3 bases; unmatched junction bases: 12. Germline V gene data show CDR1 as SGHAT and CDR2 as FQNNGV. The CDR3 DNA follows: TGTGCCAGCAGCGCCACAACAGGGGCCCGGGACACTGAAGCTTTCTTT. This encodes CASSATTGARDTEAFF.

With respect to this clone: Other DNA sequences within the sample encode an identical CDR3. The chain has TRBV2 and TRBJ2-2; 7 bases fit TRBD1. This CDR3 is built from 16 residues. J gave up 2 bases and V 5 bases, and 8 bases lay outside the gene matches. Per the germline V gene, CDR1 is SNHLY and CDR2 is FYNNEI. In nucleotides, the CDR3 is TGTGCCAGCAGTCGGGACAGCCCACTAAACACCGGGGAGCTGTTTTTT. Protein product: CASSRDSPLNTGELFF.

This clone was detected many times. Other DNA variants within this sample encode the same CDR3. The V gene is TRBV5-4, the J gene TRBJ2-5; D is ambiguous. Trimming removed 0 bases at V and 1 base at J, with 1 base between. Germline V CDR1 and CDR2: SGHNT, YYREEE (reference sequence). The CDR3 consists of 12 residues. The DNA of the CDR3 is TGTGCCAGCAGCTTGGGCCAAGAGACCCAGTACTTC. This encodes CASSLGQETQYF.

As to this clone: This clone may be a read error of a much larger clone one base away. The chain employs TRBV5-4 and TRBJ2-3; no clear D. This CDR3 has 12 amino acids. Trimming left V 2 bases short and J 2 bases short, with 3 bases between. Germline CDR1 SGHNT, CDR2 YYREEE (reference sequence). As DNA, the CDR3 is TGTGCCAGCAGCTTTTACACAGATACGCAGTATTTT. It codes for CASSFYTDTQYF. Using reference TRBV5-4 and TRBJ2-3 for the parts outside the CDR3, the full variable domain is ETGVTQSPTHLIKTRGQQVTLRCSSQSGHNTVSWYQQALGQGPQFIFQYYREEENGRGNFPPRFSGLQFPNYSSELNVNALELDDSALYLCASSFYTDTQYFGPGTRLTVL.

In its sample, this clone was seen a few times. The chain links TRBV20-1 to TRBJ1-2; D remains unclear. This CDR3 is built from 12 residues. V dropped 2 bases and J dropped 4 bases, with 8 bases sitting between them. Germline V lookup: CDR1 DFQATT, CDR2 SNEGSKA (reference sequence). CDR3 DNA sequence: TGCAGTGCTAGAATCCTGCGCTATGGCTACACCTTC. This translates into CSARILRYGYTF.

This clone was detected many times. This rearrangement joins TRBV7-8 to TRBJ2-3; 14 nucleotides agree with TRBD2. There are 16 residues in the CDR3. The V gene end was trimmed by 5 bases and the J gene end by 7 bases; junction bases not matched to a gene: 8. Per germline, CDR1 SGHVS and CDR2 FQNEAQ. This CDR3 is CASSQRTSGGWNTQYF. CDR3 coding DNA: TGTGCCAGCAGCCAACGGACTAGCGGGGGGTGGAATACGCAGTATTTT.

This clone has ten or more counts. This chain uses TRBV7-2 with TRBJ2-5; TRBD2 matches at 13 bases. CDR3 size: 16 residues. Germline loops: CDR1 SGHTA, CDR2 FQGNSA. V dropped 5 bases and J dropped 5; count of bases not matched to a gene: 8. DNA of the CDR3: TGTGCCAGCAGCCTAGGACTAGCGGGAGTTTTGGAGACCCAGTACTTC. Its translation: CASSLGLAGVLETQYF.

The table lists this clone with a few counts. The conserved phenylalanine or tryptophan normally closing the CDR3 is absent here, so this likely arose from a read error. The gene calls are TRBV15 and TRBJ2-2, with D possibly matching TRBD1 (5 bases). The CDR3 is 15 residues long. Germline V gene data show CDR1 as LNHNV and CDR2 as YYDKDF (reference sequence). CDR3 residues: CATRRDTGKTGELFL. CDR3 DNA sequence: TGTGCCACCAGAAGAGATACAGGAAAAACCGGGGAGCTGTTTCTT.